This TCR beta chain was identified during a study of blood T cells in healthy people across ages. Findings of the study overall: Any changes in expanded clonotypes were possibly confounded, as donor CMV status remained unknown. It was found that TCR beta diversity correlated strongly with the percentage of naive T cells. Per million T cells, TCR beta diversity dropped roughly linearly as age increased.

The authors ran a second PCR of about 7 to 11 cycles using a sample-barcoded 5' primer and a J-beta primer mix. Every cDNA was tagged by a template-switch adaptor with 12 random nucleotides. One entry per CDR3 protein, called by TCRdb with MiXCR from the 5' RACE reads. Here the sample spans 1.4 million or so distinct CDR3 sequences, 40% to 45% being singletons. Germline assignment: CDR1 SGDLS and CDR2 YYNGEE. This CDR3 has 22 residues. Losses at the gene ends were 4 bases for V and 0 bases for J; bases not matched to a gene: 19. Remarks on this clonotype: What it recognizes is unknown.

The TCR was taken from a woman aged 18-29 years in good health. The chain is built from TRBV9 and TRBJ2-3; 14 bases map to TRBD2. Sequenced material: blood. CDR3 DNA sequence: TGTGCCAGCAGCCCCACCCTCCGAGGGTGGACTAGCGGGAGGACTAGCACAGATACGCAGTATTTT. Translating it yields CASSPTLRGWTSGRTSTDTQYF.